The source of this TCR beta chain is a study of T cell changes during pregnancy in multiple sclerosis. Deletions cut 3 bases from V and 5 bases from J, with 4 bases between. Germline V lookup: CDR1 SGHVS, CDR2 FQNEAQ. The CDR3 sequence is 11 residues long. Libraries were prepared by immunoSEQ multiplex PCR; TCRdb keeps only in-frame clonotypes and omits some of them. The sample records fewer than 85,000 clones, roughly 96% being singletons. The V and J genes are TRBV7-8 and TRBJ1-1; D is unclear. The source is a female donor with multiple sclerosis, enrolled in a pregnancy study. The sequencing used peripheral blood, collected in the second trimester of pregnancy. The CDR3 region has the DNA TGTGCCAGCAGCTTTGTAACTGAAGCTTTCTTT. As protein: CASSFVTEAFF.